This TCR beta chain was retrieved from a study of blood T cell repertoires in COVID-19. Study at large: PBMCs, B-cell-depleted T cells, or T cells provided the cDNA or gDNA that made up the material.

This CDR3 is 14 amino acids long. The junction had 6 bases not matched to a gene; V was cut back by 8 bases and J by 5 bases. Germline CDR1 reads MNHNY; CDR2 reads SVGAGI (reference sequence). Methods used by the authors: Amplifying reference gene primers gave estimates of nucleated cell counts. The protocol was immunoSEQ multiplex PCR, while the TCRdb copy is restricted to in-frame clones and leaves out a portion. The DNA gave D and trimming, while V, J and clone size come from that table. Among 330,000 or so clones listed, roughly 86% were seen once. The chain joins TRBV6-6 to TRBJ1-6, with 7 bases identical to TRBD1. Sequenced: peripheral blood. The receptor's source is a man aged 30-40 years with COVID-19, enrolled during active disease. The CDR3 bases are TGTGCCAGCGGCCAGGGGGACGATAATTCACCCCTCCACTTT. This codes for CASGQGDDNSPLHF.